The next 13 T cell receptor beta chains were all read from a single sample in a study of naive and memory T cell subsets. The SP2 primer and nested alpha and beta constant region primers amplified ligated cDNA in four rounds. Each CDR3 protein gets one entry after TCRdb re-called the UMI-ligation and nested PCR reads with MiXCR. This sample has tens of thousands of distinct CDR3 sequences, with 4% to 6.5% found just once. A UMI-containing oligonucleotide was joined by 3' ligation to the TCR cDNA template. Sequences were obtained from blood. The receptors here all came from an adult in good health.

This chain uses TRBV28 with TRBJ1-2; D is perhaps TRBD1 (6 bases). V lost 9 bases and J lost 6, with 20 bases in between. There are 14 residues in the CDR3. Germline lookup yields CDR1 MDHEN and CDR2 SYDVKM. The chain's CDR3 is CASWMGARADGYTF. DNA of the CDR3: TGTGCCAGTTGGATGGGGGCAAGGGCGGATGGCTACACCTTC.

This clonotype has at least ten counts. Here the CDR3 DNA reads TGTGCCAGCAGCCCACATATGGACTCTGGGGCCAACGTCCTGACTTTC. Its translation is CASSPHMDSGANVLTF. The V and J genes are TRBV6-5 and TRBJ2-6, with D unclear. V gave up 6 bases and J gave up 0 bases, with 12 bases separating them. The germline gives CDR1 MNHEY, CDR2 SVGAGI. The CDR3 has 16 residues.

This clonotype has just a few counts. The chain uses TRBV10-2 and TRBJ2-5; possible D gene TRBD1, 5 bases. The V end was cut by 4 bases, the J end by 0 bases, with 9 bases between. CDR1 WSHSY and CDR2 SAAADI come from the germline V gene. CDR3 size: 14 residues. The CDR3 is CASSVSRDQETQYF. The CDR3 nucleotides read TGCGCCAGCAGTGTTAGCAGGGACCAAGAGACCCAGTACTTC.

This clonotype was picked up many times. J is TRBJ2-3 and V is TRBV20-1, with TRBD2 matching 9 bases. V shed 0 bases, J shed 6 bases, and the junction held 16 bases outside the gene matches. The CDR3 covers 18 residues. From germline, CDR1 is DFQATT and CDR2 SNEGSKA (reference sequence). The DNA of the CDR3 is TGCAGTGCTAGAGATATGGCGGCTAGCGGGGCTTGGGGGGATACGCAGTATTTT. Translation: CSARDMAASGAWGDTQYF.

This clonotype was observed many times. This chain joins TRBV19 and TRBJ2-3, with a possible D match to TRBD2 (7 bases). The germline V gene has CDR1 LNHDA and CDR2 SQIVND (reference sequence). This CDR3 is built from 14 residues. V lost 10 bases, J lost 2 bases, and 16 bases lay in between. The CDR3 here is CATVRGGLTDTQYF. The DNA of the CDR3 is TGTGCCACCGTAAGGGGGGGACTCACAGATACGCAGTATTTT.

There are many counts of this clonotype. This chain joins TRBV15 and TRBJ2-3, with a weak D call TRBD2 (6 bases). V gave up 5 bases and J gave up 3 bases, with 12 bases separating them. The germline CDR1 and CDR2 sequences are LNHNV and YYDKDF (reference sequence). The CDR3 is 14 amino acids. For the CDR3, the DNA is TGTGCCACCAGCCCGGGGGAGAGGACAGATACGCAGTATTTT. Its protein is CATSPGERTDTQYF.

This clonotype was picked up many times. As DNA, the CDR3 is TGTGCCAGCAGCCCGTTGGGCCTCTATGGCTACACCTTC. It encodes CASSPLGLYGYTF. The chain recombines TRBV3-1 with TRBJ1-2; D not resolved. Trimming removed 4 bases from V and 4 bases from J, with 10 bases in between. CDR1 is LGHDT, CDR2 YNNKEL, per germline (reference sequence). This CDR3 has 13 residues.

This clonotype was detected many times. The chain couples TRBV28 to TRBJ2-7; TRBD1 aligns across 10 bases. From germline, CDR1 is MDHEN and CDR2 SYDVKM. The junction had 14 bases not matched to a gene; V was cut back by 3 bases and J by 6 bases. The CDR3 spans 17 residues. CDR3 residues: CASSLNGAGQGGFEQYF. The CDR3 nucleotides read TGTGCCAGCAGTTTGAATGGGGCCGGACAGGGGGGGTTCGAGCAGTACTTC. Filled out from reference TRBV28 and TRBJ2-7, the complete variable domain reads DVKVTQSSRYLVKRTGEKVFLECVQDMDHENMFWYRQDPGLGLRLIYFSYDVKMKEKGDIPEGYSVSREKKERFSLILESASTNQTSMYLCASSLNGAGQGGFEQYFGPGTRLTVT.

This clonotype was observed many times. The chain's CDR3 is CASSTETIQSWHRELFF. The CDR3, as DNA: TGTGCCAGCAGCACAGAAACGATACAGTCCTGGCACCGGGAGCTGTTTTTT. The rearrangement links TRBV7-2 to TRBJ2-2; D is uncertain. Trimming removed 5 bases at V and 9 bases at J, with 25 bases between. CDR3 length: 17 residues. Per germline, CDR1 SGHTA and CDR2 FQGNSA.

There are many counts of this clonotype. The chain carries TRBV6-5 and TRBJ2-3; 8 nucleotides match TRBD1. J was trimmed by 8 bases and V by 2 bases; bases with no gene match: 9. Looked up from germline, CDR1 is MNHEY and CDR2 is SVGAGI. CDR3 size: 15 residues. CDR3 DNA sequence: TGTGCCAGCAGTTACGGGACAGGCGGTCGAGTTACGCAGTATTTT. Residues: CASSYGTGGRVTQYF.

Many counts were recorded for this clonotype. J is TRBJ1-3 and V is TRBV29-1, with a weak D call TRBD1 (5 bases). Trimming removed 6 bases from V and 4 bases from J, with 13 bases in between. Per germline, CDR1 SQVTM and CDR2 ANQGSEA. The CDR3 is 13 residues long. DNA of the CDR3: TGCAGCGTACGGGGCTCGGCGGGAAACACCATATATTTT. It encodes CSVRGSAGNTIYF.

This clonotype was picked up a small number of times. This may be a read error, as it is one base from a much larger clone. The V call is TRBV7-3, the J call TRBJ1-1, with D tentatively TRBD1 (5 bases). V lost 5 bases, J lost 5 bases, and 12 bases lay in between. The CDR3 runs to 13 residues. CDR1 and CDR2 from the germline V gene are SGHTA and FQGTGA. The CDR3 DNA is TGTGCCAGCAGCCCGAGCGGGGGAACTGAAGCTTTCTTT. It translates to CASSPSGGTEAFF.

The chain uses TRBV9 and TRBJ2-1; D is undetermined. CDR1 is SGDLS and CDR2 is YYNGEE in the germline V gene. Trimming left V 4 bases short and J 0 bases short, with 11 bases between. This CDR3 comprises 15 residues. The CDR3 DNA sequence: TGTGCCAGCAGCAAGCTCACGAGCTCCTACAATGAGCAGTTCTTC. It is translated as CASSKLTSSYNEQFF.